In its sample, the clone carrying this T cell receptor beta chain was seen a few times. The data are from a study of human T cells and chemical hapten exposure. Study-wide background: Alopecia areata, totalis or universalis was found in mostly female patients.

Noted time point: pre-sensitization, week 0. Specified treatment: therapeutic diphenylcyclopropenone sensitization with weekly scalp DPC. Alopecia patients, 18 to 70 years old and DPC-suitable, served as donors. Whole blood, unfractionated, served as the material for total RNA extraction. The germline V gene has CDR1 MNHEY and CDR2 SMNVEV (reference sequence). CDR3 size: 15 residues. V was shortened by 0 bases and J by 4 bases, with 9 bases between the two germline ends. Individual cDNA molecules each carried unique molecular identifiers attached by the library. In TCRdb, the RACE reads were re-called with MiXCR into one record per CDR3 protein. The sample includes tens of thousands of distinct CDR3 sequences, around 10% seen only once; the top ten take 3.6%.

This TCR was recovered from a woman aged 35 to 49 with alopecia areata. Some clones in this sample may be carry-over from other donors' samples. The sequencing used whole blood, collected in connection with sensitization to the hapten diphenylcyclopropenone (DPC). The gene calls are TRBV27 and TRBJ1-4; D gene ambiguous. The CDR3 DNA is TGTGCCAGCAGTTTATCGTACAGATATAATGAAAAACTGTTTTTT. Protein product: CASSLSYRYNEKLFF.